Listed here are 27 T cell receptor beta chains from one sample, sequenced in a study of beta chain features in type 1 diabetes. The whole isolated RNA underwent reverse transcription, so sequencing captured expressed TCRB transcripts. TCRdb's copy holds only in-frame clones and misses some; the assay was immunoSEQ multiplex PCR. The sample contains some 150,000 clones, 7% to 10% of which appear only once. The sequenced sample was central memory CD4+ T cells from blood. All receptors come from a man between 18 and 35 years old in good health.

The chain joins TRBV11-2 to TRBJ2-7; D gene uncertain. Trimming took off 1 base at V and 0 bases at J, with 7 bases between the two ends. In germline, CDR1 is SGHAT, CDR2 FQNNGV. This CDR3 is 14 amino acids long. CDR3 coding DNA: TGTGCCAGCAGCTTAGGAGGCGGCTCCTACGAGCAGTACTTC. Amino acid sequence: CASSLGGGSYEQYF.

Ten or more counts support this clone. One end of the junction fails to match germline, which may point to a read error. V gene TRBV2 combines with J gene TRBJ2-1; 9 bases fit TRBD1. The CDR3 has 16 residues. CDR1 is SNHLY, CDR2 FYNNEI, per germline. The CDR3 bases are TGTGCCAGCCGCCCATTTACAGGGGGCTCCCACAATGAGCAGTTCTTC. This sequence encodes CASRPFTGGSHNEQFF.

J is TRBJ2-5 and V is TRBV10-3, with D possibly TRBD1 on 6 matching bases. V dropped 7 bases and J dropped 3 bases, with 12 bases sitting between them. The CDR3 loop spans 13 amino acids. Germline assignment: CDR1 ENHRY and CDR2 SYGVKD. CDR3 bases: TGTGCCATCACCCGGGACACAAAAGAGACCCAGTACTTC. Translating gives CAITRDTKETQYF.

This clone was seen a handful of times. For the CDR3, the DNA is TGTGCCAGCAGCTCTCCCACAGATTCACCCCTCCACTTT. Translating it yields CASSSPTDSPLHF. The chain couples TRBV7-9 to TRBJ1-6; D remains unclear. V shed 4 bases and J shed 8 bases, with 9 bases lying between them. This CDR3 is built from 13 residues. The germline gives CDR1 SEHNR, CDR2 FQNEAQ (reference sequence).

This clone was seen a few times. This rearrangement joins TRBV7-2 to TRBJ2-2, with no clear D. The CDR3 has 14 residues. The germline CDR1 and CDR2 sequences are SGHTA and FQGNSA. Trimming removed 3 bases at V and 4 bases at J, with 9 bases between. The CDR3, as DNA: TGTGCCAGCAGCTTTTTGAGTTCCACCGGGGAGCTGTTTTTT. Its protein product is CASSFLSSTGELFF.

This clone showed up just a few times. V usage is TRBV4-2 and J usage is TRBJ2-3; TRBD1 matches 9 bases. The CDR3 is made up of 15 amino acids. With 4 bases clipped from V and 2 bases from J, the junction kept 4 bases outside the gene matches. The germline CDR1 and CDR2 sequences are LGHNA and YNFKEQ. The CDR3 is CASSPRTGDTDTQYF. The CDR3 region has the DNA TGTGCCAGCAGCCCTAGGACAGGGGACACAGATACGCAGTATTTT.

This clone was counted ten times or more. V is TRBV7-9 and J is TRBJ1-4; 7 bases are shared with TRBD1. This CDR3 region has 14 residues. V was pared by 1 base and J by 7 bases, with 3 bases of the junction left unmatched. The germline V gene encodes CDR1 SEHNR and CDR2 FQNEAQ (reference sequence). CDR3 nucleotide sequence: TGTGCCAGCAGCTTAGGACAGGGAACTGAAAAACTGTTTTTT. This codes for CASSLGQGTEKLFF.

The V and J genes are TRBV7-8 and TRBJ1-1; TRBD1 agrees at 8 bases. Germline-derived CDR1 and CDR2 are SGHVS and FQNEAQ. CDR3 length: 14 residues. After removal of 6 bases from V and 2 bases from J, the junction contained 5 bases not matched to a gene. DNA of the CDR3: TGTGCCAGCAGTCTGGACAGGGCTAACACTGAAGCTTTCTTT. It is translated as CASSLDRANTEAFF.

There are a few counts of this clone. The rearrangement joins TRBV7-2 to TRBJ2-7, with 8 bases identical to TRBD1. Germline V gene sequence: CDR1 SGHTA, CDR2 FQGNSA. V lost 5 bases, J lost 6 bases, and 9 bases stayed unmatched. This CDR3 comprises 14 residues. CDR3 in amino acids: CASSLGGRGREQYF. The CDR3 DNA sequence: TGTGCCAGCAGCCTCGGGGGCAGGGGGCGCGAGCAGTACTTC.

The rearrangement links TRBV4-3 to TRBJ1-4; D possibly corresponds to TRBD1 (6 bases). V dropped 3 bases and J dropped 15 bases, with 20 bases sitting between them. This CDR3 comprises 14 residues. Germline V lookup: CDR1 LGHNA, CDR2 YSLEER. Here the CDR3 reads CASSQERSTGHLFF. CDR3 sequence (DNA): TGCGCCAGCAGCCAGGAAAGAAGTACGGGACACTTGTTTTTT.

The chain couples TRBV7-3 to TRBJ2-2; 9 nucleotides line up with TRBD1. The CDR3 contains 16 residues. Germline V CDR1 and CDR2: SGHTA, FQGTGA. The V and J ends lost 0 bases and 4 bases, in that order; junction bases with no gene match: 3. Here the CDR3 DNA reads TGTGCCAGCAGCTTAACGGGGACAGGGCCCACCGGGGAGCTGTTTTTT. This gives the protein CASSLTGTGPTGELFF.

Notes on this clone: Mismatch with germline at one junction end may stem from a read error. This sample includes further DNA sequences coding for the same CDR3. V and J are TRBV20-1 and TRBJ2-5; the D is unclear. Germline loops: CDR1 DFQATT, CDR2 SNEGSKA (reference sequence). The CDR3 totals 11 residues. The CDR3 nucleotides are TGCAGTGCGAGAGCGCAAGAGACCCAGTACTTC. Its translation is CSARAQETQYF.

The rearrangement uses TRBV12-5 and TRBJ2-2; 7 nucleotides agree with TRBD1. This CDR3 contains 16 residues. V lost 2 bases, J lost 3 bases, and 6 bases stayed unmatched. CDR1 and CDR2 from the germline V gene are LGHNT and FRNRAP. For the CDR3, the DNA is TGTGCTAGTGGTTTGAATCTTGGGACAGACACCGGGGAGCTGTTTTTT. Translating gives CASGLNLGTDTGELFF.

The J gene is TRBJ1-2, the V gene TRBV4-3, with unresolved D. The CDR3 covers 14 residues. CDR1 is LGHNA and CDR2 is YSLEER in the germline V gene. Trimming stripped 1 base from V and 0 bases from J, with 6 bases between. CDR3 sequence (DNA): TGCGCCAGCAGCCAAGCAGTTACTAACTATGGCTACACCTTC. Residues: CASSQAVTNYGYTF.

This rearrangement joins TRBV7-3 to TRBJ2-1; D possibly corresponds to TRBD2 (6 bases). Germline CDR1 is SGHTA and CDR2 is FQGTGA. The CDR3 extends over 15 amino acids. The V gene lost 4 bases and the J gene lost 9 bases, with 19 bases spanning the gap. The CDR3 DNA reads TGTGCCAGCAGCTCCATGGGGGGAGGCTACGGTGAGCAGTTCTTC. Its translation: CASSSMGGGYGEQFF. The full variable domain, its missing parts supplied by reference TRBV7-3 and TRBJ2-1, is GAGVSQTPSNKVTEKGKYVELRCDPISGHTALYWYRQSLGQGPEFLIYFQGTGAADDSGLPNDRFFAVRPEGSVSTLKIQRTERGDSAVYLCASSSMGGGYGEQFFGPGTRLTVL.

The chain couples TRBV6-5 to TRBJ2-5, with 8 positions matching TRBD2. J was trimmed by 5 bases and V by 7 bases; bases with no gene match: 9. From germline, CDR1 is MNHEY and CDR2 SVGAGI. The CDR3 extends over 14 amino acids. The DNA for the CDR3 is TGTGCCAGCACCCCGCCGGGAGGGTGGGAGACCCAGTACTTC. As protein: CASTPPGGWETQYF.

In this sample, this clone turned up a few times. The genes are TRBV11-2 and TRBJ2-7, with D possibly TRBD2 on 6 matching bases. V shed 0 bases and J shed 7 bases, with 19 bases lying between them. Germline CDR1 is SGHAT and CDR2 is FQNNGV. The CDR3 runs to 16 residues. The CDR3 protein is CASSLDPLPRGGEQYF. The CDR3 DNA follows: TGTGCCAGCAGCTTAGATCCCCTCCCAAGGGGAGGAGAGCAGTACTTC.

In this sample, this clone turned up many times. J is TRBJ2-7 and V is TRBV10-3, with D possibly TRBD2 on 5 matching bases. CDR3 size: 15 residues. CDR1 and CDR2 (germline): ENHRY, SYGVKD. Trimming shortened V by 3 bases and J by 7 bases, and 19 bases separated the two germline ends. CDR3 sequence: CAISELPTDFTEQYF. The DNA for the CDR3 is TGTGCCATCAGTGAATTGCCGACGGACTTTACAGAGCAGTACTTC.

Only a few counts were recorded for this clone. V gene TRBV18 combines with J gene TRBJ1-4, with no clear D. The CDR3 has 12 amino acids. With 2 bases removed from V and 6 bases from J, the gap between germline ends came to 4 bases. Looked up from germline, CDR1 is KGHSH and CDR2 is LQKENI. This CDR3 reads CASSPNYEKLFF. In DNA, the CDR3 is TGTGCCAGCTCACCAAACTATGAAAAACTGTTTTTT.

J is TRBJ2-2 and V is TRBV5-1; 7 positions agree with TRBD2. The CDR3 is made up of 14 amino acids. Germline V CDR1 and CDR2: SGHRS, YFSETQ. Germline trimming cut 6 bases from V and 0 bases from J; bases unmatched to any gene: 2. This CDR3 is CASTREANTGELFF. The CDR3, as DNA: TGCGCCAGCACCCGGGAGGCGAACACCGGGGAGCTGTTTTTT.

V gene TRBV6-5 combines with J gene TRBJ2-7; a weak D match, TRBD1 (5 bases). V was shortened by 5 bases and J by 0 bases, with 11 bases between the two germline ends. The CDR3 spans 14 residues. Germline V gene lookup returns CDR1 MNHEY and CDR2 SVGAGI. CDR3 sequence reads: CASSKGLSSYEQYF. CDR3 nucleotide sequence: TGTGCCAGCAGTAAGGGGCTGAGCTCCTACGAGCAGTACTTC.

The chain joins TRBV4-2 to TRBJ2-6; possible D gene TRBD2, 6 bases. CDR1 is LGHNA, CDR2 YNFKEQ, per germline. V lost 5 bases and J lost 3, with 11 bases in between. The CDR3 covers 15 residues. The CDR3 bases are TGTGCCAGCAGCTTTAGGAGGGTTGGGGCCAACGTCCTGACTTTC. The encoded protein is CASSFRRVGANVLTF.

There are a few counts of this clone. This CDR3 reads CASRTGNTEAFF. The CDR3 DNA follows: TGTGCCAGCAGGACAGGGAACACTGAAGCTTTCTTT. The rearrangement links TRBV6-5 to TRBJ1-1, with a weak D call TRBD1 (6 bases). This CDR3 contains 12 residues. Germline V lookup: CDR1 MNHEY, CDR2 SVGAGI. Trimming left V 6 bases short and J 1 base short, with 6 bases between.

Of note for this clone: Other DNA sequences in the sample encode the same CDR3. The chain has TRBV7-2 and TRBJ2-6, with unresolved D. The germline gives CDR1 SGHTA, CDR2 FQGNSA. The germline V and J ends were trimmed by 1 base and 0 bases, with 7 bases remaining between them. The CDR3 has 16 residues. CDR3 loop: CASSLGPNSGANVLTF. In DNA, the CDR3 is TGTGCCAGCAGCTTAGGGCCGAACTCTGGGGCCAACGTCCTGACTTTC. Filled out from reference TRBV7-2 and TRBJ2-6, the complete variable domain reads GAGVSQSPSNKVTEKGKDVELRCDPISGHTALYWYRQSLGQGLEFLIYFQGNSAPDKSGLPSDRFSAERTGGSVSTLTIQRTQQEDSAVYLCASSLGPNSGANVLTFGAGSRLTVL.

The chain couples TRBV7-2 to TRBJ1-5; TRBD1 matches 8 bases. In germline, CDR1 is SGHTA, CDR2 FQGNSA. The V segment lost 5 bases and the J segment 2 bases; nucleotides outside the gene matches: 5. The CDR3 consists of 15 residues. Here the CDR3 reads CASSGQGWGNQPQHF. The CDR3 nucleotides read TGTGCCAGCAGCGGACAGGGATGGGGCAATCAGCCCCAGCATTTT.

J is TRBJ2-3 and V is TRBV21-1; TRBD2, the D gene given by the table, was not confirmed from the DNA. TRBV21-1 constitutes a pseudogene. The CDR3 length is 14 residues. In DNA form, the CDR3 reads TGTGCCAGCAGCAAAACCAACCCAGCGGATACGCAGTATTTT. Translating gives CASSKTNPADTQYF.

In this sample, this clone turned up a few times. The J gene is TRBJ2-1, the V gene TRBV5-4; D unclear. Looked up from germline, CDR1 is SGHNT and CDR2 is YYREEE (reference sequence). V lost 4 bases, J lost 5 bases, and 13 bases lay in between. The CDR3 runs to 14 residues. The CDR3 reads CASSQLNRNNEQFF. DNA of the CDR3: TGTGCCAGCAGCCAACTGAACCGCAACAATGAGCAGTTCTTC.